Below are 3 T cell receptor beta chains sequenced from a single sample in a study of T cell responses to AZD1222 COVID-19 vaccine. The method was immunoSEQ multiplex PCR; TCRdb's version includes in-frame clones alone and lacks a portion of them. The sample lists 130,000 to 150,000 clones, around 88% occurring once. The sequenced sample was peripheral blood, obtained on day 0 of AZD1222 vaccination. The receptor set was obtained from an adult in good health.

The chain recombines TRBV29-1 with TRBJ1-2, with D possibly matching TRBD1 (6 bases). Deletions cut 3 bases from V and 8 bases from J, with 13 bases between. The V gene's germline CDR1 is SQVTM and CDR2 ANQGSEA. The CDR3 spans 12 residues. The CDR3: CSVETQGEGYTF. Here the CDR3 DNA reads TGCAGCGTTGAGACACAGGGTGAGGGCTACACCTTC.

The chain couples TRBV18 to TRBJ1-1; D is uncertain. The CDR3 covers 15 residues. Trimming took off 1 base at V and 2 bases at J, with 11 bases between the two ends. CDR1 is KGHSH and CDR2 is LQKENI in the germline V gene. Here the CDR3 reads CASSPRKGENTEAFF. CDR3 coding DNA: TGTGCCAGCTCACCACGGAAAGGAGAAAACACTGAAGCTTTCTTT.

This clone was seen just once. Written as DNA, the CDR3 is TGTGCCAGTGCCAAGGTGGGACAGAGGGAGCCCCAGCATTTT. Protein sequence: CASAKVGQREPQHF. The chain joins TRBV28 to TRBJ1-5, with TRBD1 matching 7 bases. The ends lost 9 bases at V and 8 bases at J; junction bases unmatched: 13. From germline, CDR1 is MDHEN and CDR2 SYDVKM. CDR3 size: 14 residues.